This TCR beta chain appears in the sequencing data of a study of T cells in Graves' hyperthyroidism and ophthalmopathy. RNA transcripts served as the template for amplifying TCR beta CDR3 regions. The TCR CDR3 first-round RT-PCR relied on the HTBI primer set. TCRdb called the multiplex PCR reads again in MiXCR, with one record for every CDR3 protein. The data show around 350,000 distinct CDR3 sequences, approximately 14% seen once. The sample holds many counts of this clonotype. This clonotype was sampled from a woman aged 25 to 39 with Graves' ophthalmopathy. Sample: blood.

CDR3 region: CASSLAGINSPLHF. CDR3 DNA: TGTGCCAGCAGTTTAGCAGGGATTAATTCACCCCTCCACTTT. The chain employs TRBV28 and TRBJ1-6; tentative D call: TRBD1 (5 bases). This CDR3 spans 14 amino acids. V was shortened by 2 bases and J by 6 bases, with 8 bases between the two germline ends. Germline CDR1 is MDHEN and CDR2 is SYDVKM.